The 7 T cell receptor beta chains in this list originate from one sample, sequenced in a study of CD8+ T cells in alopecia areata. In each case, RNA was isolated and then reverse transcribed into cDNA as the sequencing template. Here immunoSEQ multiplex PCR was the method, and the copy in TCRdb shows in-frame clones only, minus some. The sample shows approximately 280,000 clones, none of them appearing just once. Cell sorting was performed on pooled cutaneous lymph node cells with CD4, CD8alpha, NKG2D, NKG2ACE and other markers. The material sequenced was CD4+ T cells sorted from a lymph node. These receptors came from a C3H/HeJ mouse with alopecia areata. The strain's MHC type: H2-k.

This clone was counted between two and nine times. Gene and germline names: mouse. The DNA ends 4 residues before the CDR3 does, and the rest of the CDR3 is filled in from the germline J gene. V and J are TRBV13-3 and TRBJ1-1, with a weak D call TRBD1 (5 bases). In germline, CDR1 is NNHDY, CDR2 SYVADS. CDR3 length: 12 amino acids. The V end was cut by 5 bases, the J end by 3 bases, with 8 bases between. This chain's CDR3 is CASSRVDTEVFF. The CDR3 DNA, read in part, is TGTGCCAGCAGCAGGGTGGACACA.

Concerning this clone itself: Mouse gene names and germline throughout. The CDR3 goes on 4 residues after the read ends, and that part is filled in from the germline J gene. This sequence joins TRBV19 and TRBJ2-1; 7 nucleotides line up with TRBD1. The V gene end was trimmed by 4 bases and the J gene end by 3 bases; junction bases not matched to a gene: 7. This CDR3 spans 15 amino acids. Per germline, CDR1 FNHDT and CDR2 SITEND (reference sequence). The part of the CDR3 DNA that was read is TGTGCCAGCAGTCCCCGACAGGGCCCCTATGCT. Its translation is CASSPRQGPYA. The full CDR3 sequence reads CASSPRQGPYAEQFF.

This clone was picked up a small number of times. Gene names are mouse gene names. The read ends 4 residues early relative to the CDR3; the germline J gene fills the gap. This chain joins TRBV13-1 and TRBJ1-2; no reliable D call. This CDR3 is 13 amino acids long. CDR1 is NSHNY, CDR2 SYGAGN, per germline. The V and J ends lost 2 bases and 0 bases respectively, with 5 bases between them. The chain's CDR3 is CASSDNPNSDYTF. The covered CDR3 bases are TGTGCCAGCAGTGACAATCCAAACTCC.

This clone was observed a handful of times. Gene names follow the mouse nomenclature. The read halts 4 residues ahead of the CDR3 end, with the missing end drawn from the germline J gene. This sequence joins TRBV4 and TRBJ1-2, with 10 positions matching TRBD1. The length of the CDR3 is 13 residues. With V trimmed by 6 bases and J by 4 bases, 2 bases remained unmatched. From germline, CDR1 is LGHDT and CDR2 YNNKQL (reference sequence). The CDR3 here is CASRDRGSSDYTF. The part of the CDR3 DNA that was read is TGTGCCAGCAGGGACAGGGGGAGCTCC.

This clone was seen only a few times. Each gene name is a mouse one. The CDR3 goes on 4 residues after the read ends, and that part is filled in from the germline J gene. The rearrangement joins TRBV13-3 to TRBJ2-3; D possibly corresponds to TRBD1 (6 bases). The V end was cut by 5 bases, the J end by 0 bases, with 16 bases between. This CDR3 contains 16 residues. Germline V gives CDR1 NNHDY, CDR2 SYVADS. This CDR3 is CASSLGRGGSAETLYF. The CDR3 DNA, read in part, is TGTGCCAGCAGCCTCGGCAGGGGTGGAAGTGCAGAA.

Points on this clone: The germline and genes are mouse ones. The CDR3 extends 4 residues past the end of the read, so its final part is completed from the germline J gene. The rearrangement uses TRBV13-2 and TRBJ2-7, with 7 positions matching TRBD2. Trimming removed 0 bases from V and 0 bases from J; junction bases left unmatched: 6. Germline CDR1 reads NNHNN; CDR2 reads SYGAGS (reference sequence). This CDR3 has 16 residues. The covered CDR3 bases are TGTGCCAGCGGTGATGCAGACTGGGAGAGCTCCTAT. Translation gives CASGDADWESSY. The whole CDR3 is CASGDADWESSYEQYF.

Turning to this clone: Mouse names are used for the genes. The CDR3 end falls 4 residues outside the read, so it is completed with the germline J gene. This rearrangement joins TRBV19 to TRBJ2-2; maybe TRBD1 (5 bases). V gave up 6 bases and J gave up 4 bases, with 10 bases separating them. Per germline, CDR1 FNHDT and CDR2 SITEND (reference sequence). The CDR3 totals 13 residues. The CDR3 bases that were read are TGTGCCAGCACTCAGGGAGGCACCGGG. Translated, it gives CASTQGGTG. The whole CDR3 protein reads CASTQGGTGQLYF.